Included here is one T cell receptor (beta chain) sequence, with context. Its specificity is unknown. Naive CD8 isolation took CD45RO-negative cells positively selected for CCR7 and excluded terminally differentiated effector memory CD45RA+ cells. This specimen comes from a study of shared clonotypes between healthy human individuals. Notes on the study in general: Memory subsets had estimated richness that was generally smaller than that of naive subsets. Between four donors, naive CD4 clonotypes were shared at a level of around 4.9%. Generation of non-shared clonotypes was less probable than generation of clonotypes shared by all four donors. Donors were few, which limited the genetic and exposure-history diversity represented.

CDR1 is GTSNPN, CDR2 SVGIG, per germline (reference sequence). The CDR3 sequence is 13 residues long. With 0 bases removed from V and 12 bases from J, the gap between germline ends came to 17 bases. TCRdb's table, derived via immunoSEQ multiplex PCR, lists solely in-frame clones and lacks some. The sample has over 2 million clones; around 96% are singletons. The TCR originated in a man younger than 35 in good health. J is TRBJ1-1 and V is TRBV30, with D perhaps TRBD1 (6 bases). Sequencing used naive CD8+ T cells sorted from blood. The DNA of the CDR3 is TGTGCCTGGAGTGTAGTGGACAGCCTTGGAACTTTCTTT. Its translation: CAWSVVDSLGTFF.